These 4 T cell receptor beta chains share one sample of origin, sequenced in a study of CD8 T cells in Susac syndrome. Random hexamers primed reverse transcription of roughly 0.5 to 1 ug RNA. Via MiXCR, TCRdb re-called the immunoSEQ multiplex PCR reads, giving one row per CDR3 protein. Altogether about 200,000 distinct CDR3 sequences are present, more than 85% being singletons, with the ten largest covering around 0.15%. The sequenced sample was CD8+ T cells from PBMCs. These TCRs come from a human donor with multiple sclerosis.

This CDR3 is CASSSDRGPLVNEQFF. In DNA, the CDR3 is TGCGCCAGCAGCTCAGACAGGGGGCCCCTCGTCAATGAGCAGTTCTTC. This chain links TRBV5-1 with TRBJ2-1, with 10 bases aligning to TRBD1. Germline V gives CDR1 SGHRS, CDR2 YFSETQ. The J segment lost 6 bases and the V segment lost 3 bases, leaving 9 bases of the junction unmatched. CDR3 length: 16 residues.

The CDR3 DNA reads as TGCAGTGCTGACGGGGGGAACACCGGGGAGCTGTTTTTT. It is translated as CSADGGNTGELFF. The rearrangement links TRBV20-1 to TRBJ2-2; possibly TRBD2 for D (6 bases). The V end lost 5 bases, the J end lost 1 base, and 8 bases lay between the germline ends. CDR1 and CDR2 (germline): DFQATT, SNEGSKA (reference sequence). The CDR3 has 13 amino acids.

The chain links TRBV5-6 to TRBJ2-4; D gene uncertain. Germline values: CDR1 SGHDT, CDR2 YYEEEE. The CDR3 is made up of 13 amino acids. Trimming left V 0 bases short and J 7 bases short, with 8 bases between. The CDR3: CASSLEGYNIQYF. DNA of the CDR3: TGTGCCAGCAGCTTGGAAGGTTACAACATTCAGTACTTC.

This sequence joins TRBV4-1 and TRBJ1-3; D is ambiguous. V lost 2 bases, J lost 0 bases, and 20 bases lay in between. Per the germline V gene, CDR1 is MGHRA and CDR2 is YSYEKL. This CDR3 contains 19 residues. DNA for the CDR3: TGCGCCAGCAGCCAACCAATACAGATGATGTGGGACTCTGGAAACACCATATATTTT. This sequence encodes CASSQPIQMMWDSGNTIYF.